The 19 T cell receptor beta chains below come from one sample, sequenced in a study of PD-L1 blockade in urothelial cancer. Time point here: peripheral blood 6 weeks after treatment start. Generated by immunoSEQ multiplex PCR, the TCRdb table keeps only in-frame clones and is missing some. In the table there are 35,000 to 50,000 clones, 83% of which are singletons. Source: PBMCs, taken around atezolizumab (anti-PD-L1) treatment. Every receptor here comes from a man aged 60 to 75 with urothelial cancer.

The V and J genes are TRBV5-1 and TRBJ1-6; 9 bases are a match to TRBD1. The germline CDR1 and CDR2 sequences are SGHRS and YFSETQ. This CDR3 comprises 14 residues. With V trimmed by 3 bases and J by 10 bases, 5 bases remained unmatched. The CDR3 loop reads CASSWGQGRSPLHF. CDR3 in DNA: TGCGCCAGCAGCTGGGGACAGGGTCGGTCACCCCTCCACTTT.

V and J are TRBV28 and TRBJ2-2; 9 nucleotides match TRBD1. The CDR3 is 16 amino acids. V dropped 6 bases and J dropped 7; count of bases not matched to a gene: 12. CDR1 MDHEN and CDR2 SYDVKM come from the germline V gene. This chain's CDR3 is CASSPVTGGGNGELFF. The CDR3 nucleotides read TGTGCCAGCAGCCCAGTGACAGGGGGGGGAAACGGGGAGCTGTTTTTT.

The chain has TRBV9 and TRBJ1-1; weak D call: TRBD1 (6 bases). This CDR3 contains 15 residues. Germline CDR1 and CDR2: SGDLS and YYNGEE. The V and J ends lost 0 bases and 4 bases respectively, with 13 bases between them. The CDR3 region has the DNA TGTGCCAGCAGCGTAGGGAAACAGGGTATCACTGAAGCTTTCTTT. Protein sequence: CASSVGKQGITEAFF.

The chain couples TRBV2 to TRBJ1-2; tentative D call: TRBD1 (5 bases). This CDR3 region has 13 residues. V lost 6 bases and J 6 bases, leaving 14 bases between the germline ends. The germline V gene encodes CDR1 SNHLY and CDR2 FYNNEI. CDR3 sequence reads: CASRKEPGNGYTF. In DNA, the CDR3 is TGTGCCAGCAGGAAAGAGCCAGGGAATGGCTACACCTTC.

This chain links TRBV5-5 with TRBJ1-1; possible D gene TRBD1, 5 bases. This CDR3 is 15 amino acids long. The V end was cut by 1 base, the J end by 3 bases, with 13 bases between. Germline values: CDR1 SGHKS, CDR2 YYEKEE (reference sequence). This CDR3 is CASSLNFGADTEAFF. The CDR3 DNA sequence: TGTGCCAGCAGCTTGAATTTTGGGGCGGACACTGAAGCTTTCTTT.

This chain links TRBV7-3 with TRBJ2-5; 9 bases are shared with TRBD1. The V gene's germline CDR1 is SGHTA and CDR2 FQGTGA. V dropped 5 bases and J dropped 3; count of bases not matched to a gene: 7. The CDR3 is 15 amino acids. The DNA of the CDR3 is TGTGCCAGCAGCCCTCAAACAGGGGGCGAAGAGACCCAGTACTTC. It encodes CASSPQTGGEETQYF. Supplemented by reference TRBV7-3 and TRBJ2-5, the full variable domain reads GAGVSQTPSNKVTEKGKYVELRCDPISGHTALYWYRQSLGQGPEFLIYFQGTGAADDSGLPNDRFFAVRPEGSVSTLKIQRTERGDSAVYLCASSPQTGGEETQYFGPGTRLLVL.

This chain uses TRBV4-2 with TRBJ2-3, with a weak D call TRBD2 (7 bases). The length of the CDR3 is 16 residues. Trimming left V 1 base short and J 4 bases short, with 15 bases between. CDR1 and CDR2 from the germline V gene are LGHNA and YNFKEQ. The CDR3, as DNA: TGTGCCAGCAGCCAAGTGGGAGGGGGGACCTCAGATACGCAGTATTTT. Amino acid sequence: CASSQVGGGTSDTQYF.

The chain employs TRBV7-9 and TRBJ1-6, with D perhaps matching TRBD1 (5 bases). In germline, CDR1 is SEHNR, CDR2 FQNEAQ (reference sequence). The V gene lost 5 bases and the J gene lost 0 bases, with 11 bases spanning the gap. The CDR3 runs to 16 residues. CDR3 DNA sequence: TGTGCCAGCAGCCCACAGGCAAGCTCCTATAATTCACCCCTCCACTTT. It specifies CASSPQASSYNSPLHF.

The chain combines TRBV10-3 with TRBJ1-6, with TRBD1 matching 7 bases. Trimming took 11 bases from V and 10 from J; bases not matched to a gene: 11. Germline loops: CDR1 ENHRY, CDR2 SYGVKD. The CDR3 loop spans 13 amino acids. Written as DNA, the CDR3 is TGTGCCGCGGCGCGACAGGGCTCGTCACCCCTCCACTTT. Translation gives CAAARQGSSPLHF.

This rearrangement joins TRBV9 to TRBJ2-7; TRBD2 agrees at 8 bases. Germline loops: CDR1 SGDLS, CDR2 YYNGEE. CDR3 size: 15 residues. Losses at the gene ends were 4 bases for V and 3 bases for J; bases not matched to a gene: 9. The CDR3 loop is CASSPGLGMRYEQYF. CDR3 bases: TGTGCCAGCAGCCCGGGACTAGGGATGCGCTACGAGCAGTACTTC.

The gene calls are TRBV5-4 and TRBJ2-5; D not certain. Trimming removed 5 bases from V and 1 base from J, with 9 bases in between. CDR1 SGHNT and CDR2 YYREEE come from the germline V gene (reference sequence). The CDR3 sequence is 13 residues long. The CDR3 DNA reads TGTGCCAGCAGTCCAGCGTTCCAAGAGACCCAGTACTTC. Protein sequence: CASSPAFQETQYF.

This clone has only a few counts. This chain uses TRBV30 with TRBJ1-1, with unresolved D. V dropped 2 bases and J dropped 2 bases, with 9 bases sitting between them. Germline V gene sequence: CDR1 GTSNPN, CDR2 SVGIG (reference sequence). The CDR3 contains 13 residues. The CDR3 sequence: CAWSTGFNTEAFF. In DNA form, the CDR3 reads TGTGCCTGGAGTACCGGGTTTAACACTGAAGCTTTCTTT.

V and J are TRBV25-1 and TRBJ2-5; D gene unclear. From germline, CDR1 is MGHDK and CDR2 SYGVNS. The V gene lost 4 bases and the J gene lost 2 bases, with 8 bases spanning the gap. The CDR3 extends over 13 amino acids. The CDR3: CASSASGQETQYF. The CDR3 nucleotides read TGTGCCAGCAGTGCGTCCGGTCAAGAGACCCAGTACTTC.

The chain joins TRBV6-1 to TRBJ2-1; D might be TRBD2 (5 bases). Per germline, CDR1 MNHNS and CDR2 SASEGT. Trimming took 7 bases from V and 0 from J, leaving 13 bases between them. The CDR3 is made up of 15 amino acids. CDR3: CASTEGLSSYNEQFF. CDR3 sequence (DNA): TGTGCCAGCACCGAGGGTCTGTCCTCCTACAATGAGCAGTTCTTC.

As DNA, the CDR3 is TGTGCCAGCAGCCCATACAGCGGGGGGGCGTGGAATGAGCAGTTCTTC. Translated: CASSPYSGGAWNEQFF. This chain connects TRBV11-3 to TRBJ2-1, with 10 bases lining up with TRBD2. Germline-derived CDR1 and CDR2 are SGHNT and YENEEA. J gave up 7 bases and V 5 bases, and 11 bases lay outside the gene matches. This CDR3 has 16 amino acids.

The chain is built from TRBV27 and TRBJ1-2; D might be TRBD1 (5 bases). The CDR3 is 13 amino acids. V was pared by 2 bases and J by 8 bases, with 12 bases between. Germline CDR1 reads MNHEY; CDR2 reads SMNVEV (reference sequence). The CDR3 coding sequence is TGTGCCAGCAGTTTAGCAGGGTTTGTAGGCTACACCTTC. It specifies CASSLAGFVGYTF.

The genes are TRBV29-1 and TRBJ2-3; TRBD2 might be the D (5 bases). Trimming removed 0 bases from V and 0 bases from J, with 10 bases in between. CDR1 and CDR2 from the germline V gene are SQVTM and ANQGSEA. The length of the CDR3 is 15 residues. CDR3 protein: CSVEDGGFSTDTQYF. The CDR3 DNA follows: TGCAGCGTTGAAGATGGAGGTTTTAGCACAGATACGCAGTATTTT.

Here the CDR3 reads CASSARGTGGDEQYF. Here the CDR3 DNA reads TGTGCCAGCAGCGCCCGTGGGACAGGGGGCGACGAGCAGTACTTC. V usage is TRBV7-2 and J usage is TRBJ2-7, with 12 positions matching TRBD1. This CDR3 contains 15 residues. V shed 5 bases, J shed 5 bases, and the junction held 7 bases outside the gene matches. Germline V lookup: CDR1 SGHTA, CDR2 FQGNSA. Based on the CDR3 plus reference TRBV7-2 and TRBJ2-7, the full variable domain is GAGVSQSPSNKVTEKGKDVELRCDPISGHTALYWYRQSLGQGLEFLIYFQGNSAPDKSGLPSDRFSAERTGGSVSTLTIQRTQQEDSAVYLCASSARGTGGDEQYFGPGTRLTVT.

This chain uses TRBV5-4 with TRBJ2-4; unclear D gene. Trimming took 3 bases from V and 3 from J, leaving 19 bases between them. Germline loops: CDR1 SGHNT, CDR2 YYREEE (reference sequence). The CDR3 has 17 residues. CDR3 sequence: CASSSVTDGSVKNIQYF. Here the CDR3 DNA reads TGTGCCAGCAGCTCGGTGACTGATGGGTCGGTCAAAAACATTCAGTACTTC.